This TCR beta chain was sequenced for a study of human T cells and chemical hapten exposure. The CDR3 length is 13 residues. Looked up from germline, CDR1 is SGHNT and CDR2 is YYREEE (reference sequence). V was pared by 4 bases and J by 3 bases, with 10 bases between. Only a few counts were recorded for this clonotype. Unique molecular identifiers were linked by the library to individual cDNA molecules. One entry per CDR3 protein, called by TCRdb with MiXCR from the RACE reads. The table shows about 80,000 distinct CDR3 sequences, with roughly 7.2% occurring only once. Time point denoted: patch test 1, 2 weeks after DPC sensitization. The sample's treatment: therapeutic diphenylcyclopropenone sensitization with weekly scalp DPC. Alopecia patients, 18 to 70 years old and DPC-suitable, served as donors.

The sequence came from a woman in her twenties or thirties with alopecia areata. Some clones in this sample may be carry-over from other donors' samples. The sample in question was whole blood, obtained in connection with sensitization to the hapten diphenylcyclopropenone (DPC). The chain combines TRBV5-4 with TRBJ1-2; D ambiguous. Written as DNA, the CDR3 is TGTGCCAGCAGCCCCTCAGCGCACTATGGCTACACCTTC. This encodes CASSPSAHYGYTF.